This TCR beta chain was found in a study of blood T cells in healthy people across ages. Study-wide points: Possibly, changes in expanded clonotypes were confounded because donor CMV status was unknown. Unsorted PBMC material precluded a definitive naive versus antigen-experienced comparison. Per-million-T-cell TCR beta diversity fell roughly linearly with age.

A word on this clonotype: The target antigen is unknown.

Combining a sample-barcoded 5' primer with a J-beta primer mix, a second PCR ran for roughly 6 to 12 cycles. Via MiXCR, TCRdb re-called the 5' RACE reads, giving one row per CDR3 protein. Among around 1,900,000 distinct CDR3 sequences listed, more than 35% were seen once. Germline V gene sequence: CDR1 SGHDT, CDR2 YYEEEE. J lost 1 base, V lost 4 bases, and 7 bases had no gene match. The length of the CDR3 is 16 residues. Sequenced material: blood. The chain employs TRBV5-6 and TRBJ1-5; 8 bases agree with TRBD1. The TCR was taken from a human donor in good health. The chain's CDR3 is CASSASGGLSNQPQHF. The CDR3 region has the DNA TGTGCCAGCAGCGCCTCAGGGGGCCTGAGCAATCAGCCCCAGCATTTT.